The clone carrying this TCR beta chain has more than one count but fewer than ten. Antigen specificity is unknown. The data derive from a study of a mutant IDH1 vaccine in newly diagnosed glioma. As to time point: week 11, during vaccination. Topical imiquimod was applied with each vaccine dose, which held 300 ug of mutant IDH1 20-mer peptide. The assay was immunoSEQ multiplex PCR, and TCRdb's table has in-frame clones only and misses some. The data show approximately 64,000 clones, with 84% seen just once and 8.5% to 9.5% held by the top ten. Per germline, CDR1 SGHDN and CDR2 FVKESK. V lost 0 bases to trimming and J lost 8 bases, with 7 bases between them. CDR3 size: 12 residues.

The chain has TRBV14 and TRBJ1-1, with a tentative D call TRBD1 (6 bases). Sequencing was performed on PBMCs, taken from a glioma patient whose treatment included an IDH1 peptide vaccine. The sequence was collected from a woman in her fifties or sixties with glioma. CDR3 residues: CASSQDTGEAFF. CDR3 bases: TGTGCCAGCAGCCAAGATACAGGGGAAGCTTTCTTT.